One sample yielded the 23 T cell receptor beta chains listed below, sequenced in a study of cytomegalovirus exposure and HLA in healthy donors. Primers included in the PCR were 60 Vbeta and 13 Jbeta primers. The repertoire was sequenced with immunoSEQ multiplex PCR; TCRdb's copy has only in-frame clones and lacks some. Seen here are about 87,000 clones, 70% to 85% observed once, and the top ten hold around 20%. The sequenced material came from PBMCs. Receptors originate from a man younger than 45 in good health and CMV-seropositive.

This chain uses TRBV29-1 with TRBJ1-1; no firm D call. This CDR3 has 13 residues. V dropped 6 bases and J dropped 0 bases, with 11 bases sitting between them. Germline CDR1 and CDR2: SQVTM and ANQGSEA. The DNA for the CDR3 is TGCAGCGTGTCTAAAGTTATGAACACTGAAGCTTTCTTT. Translating it yields CSVSKVMNTEAFF.

The chain uses TRBV6-1 and TRBJ2-5, with a weak D call TRBD2 (5 bases). Looked up from germline, CDR1 is MNHNS and CDR2 is SASEGT. This CDR3 has 15 residues. The V and J ends lost 2 bases and 5 bases respectively, with 15 bases between them. The CDR3 DNA reads TGTGCCAGCAGTGAATTGGCTACTAGGATGGAGACCCAGTACTTC. Translating gives CASSELATRMETQYF.

V gene TRBV2 combines with J gene TRBJ1-6; the D is unclear. The CDR3 spans 9 residues. Germline values: CDR1 SNHLY, CDR2 FYNNEI. The germline V and J ends were trimmed by 11 bases and 9 bases, with 5 bases remaining between them. The CDR3, as DNA: TGTGCCCCCAGTTCACCCCTCCACTTT. The encoded protein is CAPSSPLHF.

The V call is TRBV7-8, the J call TRBJ2-3; 7 nucleotides align to TRBD1. The V segment lost 4 bases and the J segment 0 bases; nucleotides outside the gene matches: 7. This CDR3 comprises 16 residues. The germline gives CDR1 SGHVS, CDR2 FQNEAQ. CDR3 sequence: CASSSWDRSSTDTQYF. CDR3 nucleotides: TGTGCCAGCAGCTCATGGGACAGATCTAGCACAGATACGCAGTATTTT.

The chain combines TRBV19 with TRBJ1-6, with 8 bases aligning to TRBD1. Germline CDR1 reads LNHDA; CDR2 reads SQIVND (reference sequence). After removal of 5 bases from V and 7 bases from J, the junction contained 7 bases not matched to a gene. The CDR3 consists of 15 residues. The CDR3 sequence is CASSLGQGWNSPLHF. CDR3 coding DNA: TGTGCCAGTAGTTTAGGACAGGGTTGGAATTCACCCCTCCACTTT. Looking up the rest from reference TRBV19 and TRBJ1-6 gives the full variable domain: DGGITQSPKYLFRKEGQNVTLSCEQNLNHDAMYWYRQDPGQGLRLIYYSQIVNDFQKGDIAEGYSVSREKKESFPLTVTSAQKNPTAFYLCASSLGQGWNSPLHFGNGTRLTVT.

This clone was seen a single time. The sample contains more than one DNA sequence encoding this CDR3. The chain has TRBV7-2 and TRBJ2-5, with D unclear. This CDR3 spans 11 amino acids. Germline V gene lookup returns CDR1 SGHTA and CDR2 FQGNSA. Trimming removed 5 bases at V and 2 bases at J, with 3 bases between. CDR3 coding DNA: TGTGCCAGCAGCCCTCAAGAGACCCAGTACTTC. It codes for CASSPQETQYF. The entire variable domain, with the rest obtained from reference TRBV7-2 and TRBJ2-5, is as follows: GAGVSQSPSNKVTEKGKDVELRCDPISGHTALYWYRQSLGQGLEFLIYFQGNSAPDKSGLPSDRFSAERTGGSVSTLTIQRTQQEDSAVYLCASSPQETQYFGPGTRLLVL.

V usage is TRBV7-9 and J usage is TRBJ2-7; no reliable D call. V lost 1 base and J lost 2, with 9 bases in between. This CDR3 spans 14 amino acids. Germline V gene lookup returns CDR1 SEHNR and CDR2 FQNEAQ (reference sequence). DNA for the CDR3: TGTGCCAGCAGCTTAGGTGGCAGGACCTACGAGCAGTACTTC. Translated, it gives CASSLGGRTYEQYF.

This clone turned up a few times. The chain uses TRBV9 and TRBJ1-6, with 11 nucleotides matching TRBD1. The CDR3 is made up of 14 amino acids. CDR1 is SGDLS, CDR2 YYNGEE, per germline. Losses at the gene ends were 5 bases for V and 9 bases for J; bases not matched to a gene: 4. Here the CDR3 DNA reads TGTGCCAGCAGAGGACAGGGGGCAGGTTCACCCCTCCACTTT. Its translation: CASRGQGAGSPLHF.

The chain has TRBV7-3 and TRBJ1-1, with a tentative D call TRBD1 (6 bases). This CDR3 has 14 amino acids. Germline V gene data show CDR1 as SGHTA and CDR2 as FQGTGA. The V end was cut by 5 bases, the J end by 1 base, with 11 bases between. For the CDR3, the DNA is TGTGCCAGCAGCCTACAGGGCGGGAACACTGAAGCTTTCTTT. Its translation: CASSLQGGNTEAFF.

This clone was detected a few times. The gene calls are TRBV9 and TRBJ2-7, with 7 bases identical to TRBD1. The CDR3 contains 14 residues. Per germline, CDR1 SGDLS and CDR2 YYNGEE. Trimming took 4 bases from V and 0 from J; bases not matched to a gene: 4. The DNA of the CDR3 is TGTGCCAGCAGCCCCTCAGGGGGCTCCTACGAGCAGTACTTC. Translating it yields CASSPSGGSYEQYF.

The chain combines TRBV4-1 with TRBJ1-4; unclear D gene. Trimming left V 2 bases short and J 8 bases short, with 6 bases between. This CDR3 has 12 amino acids. Germline V gene data show CDR1 as MGHRA and CDR2 as YSYEKL. The CDR3 nucleotides read TGCGCCAGCAGCCAACCACAGGAAAAACTGTTTTTT. This codes for CASSQPQEKLFF.

J is TRBJ1-3 and V is TRBV6-4; D not resolved. Looked up from germline, CDR1 is MRHNA and CDR2 is SNTAGT. The CDR3 has 11 residues. V was trimmed by 4 bases and J by 4 bases, leaving 2 bases between them. The CDR3 loop is CASSAGNTIYF. The CDR3 DNA is TGTGCCAGCAGTGCGGGAAACACCATATATTTT.

The chain joins TRBV6-4 to TRBJ1-6; 7 positions match TRBD1. The germline V gene encodes CDR1 MRHNA and CDR2 SNTAGT. CDR3 size: 17 residues. Unmatched junction bases numbered 10, after V lost 6 bases and J lost 2 bases. The CDR3 nucleotides read TGTGCCAGCAGCCCCGGGACAGCTGGGGCCTATAATTCACCCCTCCACTTT. Its protein is CASSPGTAGAYNSPLHF.

The chain combines TRBV5-1 with TRBJ2-7; D is perhaps TRBD2 (5 bases). The CDR3 spans 14 residues. Germline V CDR1 and CDR2: SGHRS, YFSETQ. V was clipped by 0 bases and J by 5 bases, with 12 bases between them. This CDR3 reads CASSLGGRSDEQYF. Written as DNA, the CDR3 is TGCGCCAGCAGCTTGGGCGGGCGGTCAGACGAGCAGTACTTC.

This clone was counted only a few times. The V call is TRBV14, the J call TRBJ2-2; 9 nucleotides align to TRBD1. The CDR3 has 17 residues. V lost 1 base, J lost 4 bases, and 7 bases stayed unmatched. CDR1 and CDR2 from the germline V gene are SGHDN and FVKESK. The CDR3 sequence: CASSQVWGQGSTGELFF. In nucleotides, the CDR3 is TGTGCCAGCAGCCAAGTTTGGGGACAGGGTAGCACCGGGGAGCTGTTTTTT.

This chain links TRBV6-5 with TRBJ1-3; TRBD1 aligns across 7 bases. Germline CDR1 MNHEY, CDR2 SVGAGI. V gave up 4 bases and J gave up 0 bases; unmatched junction bases: 6. CDR3 size: 16 residues. CDR3 coding DNA: TGTGCCAGCAGTTCCTCGGGACAGTACTCTGGAAACACCATATATTTT. It codes for CASSSSGQYSGNTIYF.

This clone was recorded once. The chain uses TRBV7-8 and TRBJ2-7; TRBD1 matches 8 bases. This CDR3 is built from 14 residues. The V segment lost 6 bases and the J segment 2 bases; nucleotides outside the gene matches: 6. Looked up from germline, CDR1 is SGHVS and CDR2 is FQNEAQ. The CDR3 DNA reads TGTGCCAGCAGTGGACAGGGATCTACCTACGAGCAGTACTTC. This gives the protein CASSGQGSTYEQYF. Full variable domain (missing parts from reference TRBV7-8 and TRBJ2-7): GAGVSQSPRYKVAKRGQDVALRCDPISGHVSLFWYQQALGQGPEFLTYFQNEAQLDKSGLPSDRFFAERPEGSVSTLKIQRTQQEDSAVYLCASSGQGSTYEQYFGPGTRLTVT.

The J gene is TRBJ2-3, the V gene TRBV7-2; D may be TRBD1 (6 bases). The CDR3 contains 15 residues. V was trimmed by 1 base and J by 1 base, leaving 9 bases between them. Germline V CDR1 and CDR2: SGHTA, FQGNSA. CDR3 coding DNA: TGTGCCAGCAGCTTAGAGGGGGTACGCACAGATACGCAGTATTTT. Protein: CASSLEGVRTDTQYF.

As DNA, the CDR3 is TGTGCCAGCAGTGAGGGGGGGGCTGGGGCCAACGTCCTGACTTTC. Protein sequence: CASSEGGAGANVLTF. The chain couples TRBV6-4 to TRBJ2-6; TRBD2 aligns across 7 bases. V was clipped by 3 bases and J by 2 bases; unmatched bases: 1. This CDR3 region has 15 residues. Germline lookup yields CDR1 MRHNA and CDR2 SNTAGT.

This clone was picked up a small number of times. The chain links TRBV5-1 to TRBJ2-7; D possibly corresponds to TRBD2 (5 bases). The length of the CDR3 is 15 residues. V was clipped by 0 bases and J by 6 bases, with 16 bases between them. Looked up from germline, CDR1 is SGHRS and CDR2 is YFSETQ. CDR3 sequence reads: CASSLAPWEGSEQYF. As DNA, the CDR3 is TGCGCCAGCAGCTTGGCCCCCTGGGAAGGGAGCGAGCAGTACTTC. Full variable domain (rest looked up from reference TRBV5-1 and TRBJ2-7): KAGVTQTPRYLIKTRGQQVTLSCSPISGHRSVSWYQQTPGQGLQFLFEYFSETQRNKGNFPGRFSGRQFSNSRSEMNVSTLELGDSALYLCASSLAPWEGSEQYFGPGTRLTVT.

The chain is built from TRBV28 and TRBJ1-2; D not resolved. Trimming shortened V by 10 bases and J by 4 bases, and 19 bases separated the two germline ends. Per germline, CDR1 MDHEN and CDR2 SYDVKM. The CDR3 loop spans 14 amino acids. The CDR3, as DNA: TGTGCCACTAGCATCGGAGGCTCGGGCTATGGCTACACCTTC. Translation: CATSIGGSGYGYTF.

J is TRBJ2-5 and V is TRBV5-6; 13 nucleotides line up with TRBD2. The junction had 1 base not matched to a gene; V was cut back by 4 bases and J by 1 base. This CDR3 is built from 15 residues. CDR1 and CDR2 from the germline V gene are SGHDT and YYEEEE. CDR3 amino acids: CASSRLAGGQETQYF. The CDR3 bases are TGTGCCAGCAGCCGACTAGCGGGAGGCCAAGAGACCCAGTACTTC.

The gene calls are TRBV27 and TRBJ2-1; TRBD2 matches at 8 bases. The CDR3 is made up of 13 amino acids. V trimming: 8 bases; J trimming: 2 bases; junction bases outside the gene matches: 2. Germline values: CDR1 MNHEY, CDR2 SMNVEV (reference sequence). CDR3 sequence (DNA): TGTGCCAGCTGGCGGGGGGCCTACAATGAGCAGTTCTTC. Its translation is CASWRGAYNEQFF.